Below, 25 T cell receptor beta chains from the same sample are listed, as sequenced in a study of cytomegalovirus exposure and HLA in healthy donors. Primers included in the PCR were 60 Vbeta and 13 Jbeta primers. Data came from immunoSEQ multiplex PCR; TCRdb stores just in-frame clones and leaves some out. This table holds approximately 100,000 clones, more than 75% found once. The specimen was PBMCs. These receptors came from a woman between 40 and 55 years old in good health and CMV-seropositive.

This chain joins TRBV13 and TRBJ2-7; 7 nucleotides match TRBD1. This CDR3 spans 15 amino acids. Unmatched junction bases numbered 10, after V lost 5 bases and J lost 3 bases. Germline lookup yields CDR1 PRHDT and CDR2 FYEKMQ (reference sequence). The CDR3 coding sequence is TGTGCCAGCAGCCCGAGCGGACAGGCGATCTACGAGCAGTACTTC. It specifies CASSPSGQAIYEQYF.

The rearrangement joins TRBV30 to TRBJ1-6; D not resolved. The CDR3 covers 13 residues. CDR1 is GTSNPN, CDR2 SVGIG, per germline (reference sequence). The V end lost 2 bases, the J end lost 10 bases, and 12 bases lay between the germline ends. CDR3 in DNA: TGTGCCTGGAGTCGAAACATTGGCTCACCCCTCCACTTT. It encodes CAWSRNIGSPLHF.

The J gene is TRBJ1-4, the V gene TRBV7-9, with D possibly TRBD1 on 5 matching bases. The CDR3 spans 14 residues. V lost 8 bases and J lost 6, with 16 bases in between. Germline values: CDR1 SEHNR, CDR2 FQNEAQ (reference sequence). The CDR3 nucleotides read TGTGCCAGCGGCTCTGGGGGGTCAGATGAAAAACTGTTTTTT. It is translated as CASGSGGSDEKLFF.

The chain links TRBV5-1 to TRBJ2-5; 7 bases agree with TRBD1. The germline V gene encodes CDR1 SGHRS and CDR2 YFSETQ. V was clipped by 1 base and J by 1 base; unmatched bases: 4. There are 15 residues in the CDR3. The CDR3 coding sequence is TGCGCCAGCAGCTTGTCGGGGACAGTCCAAGAGACCCAGTACTTC. It encodes CASSLSGTVQETQYF.

The V call is TRBV10-3, the J call TRBJ2-5; possible D gene TRBD1, 6 bases. The V end was cut by 4 bases, the J end by 5 bases, with 11 bases between. CDR3 length equals 13 residues. Per germline, CDR1 ENHRY and CDR2 SYGVKD. The CDR3 reads CAISAQGYETQYF. CDR3 nucleotide sequence: TGTGCCATCAGTGCCCAGGGGTACGAGACCCAGTACTTC.

The chain employs TRBV9 and TRBJ2-3; D call uncertain. Trimming cost V 0 bases and J 2 bases, with 4 bases left between them. Germline V gene data show CDR1 as SGDLS and CDR2 as YYNGEE. CDR3 length equals 13 residues. The CDR3 sequence: CASSVEHTDTQYF. The CDR3 DNA is TGTGCCAGCAGCGTAGAACACACAGATACGCAGTATTTT. Full variable domain (outside the CDR3, taken from reference TRBV9 and TRBJ2-3): DSGVTQTPKHLITATGQRVTLRCSPRSGDLSVYWYQQSLDQGLQFLIQYYNGEERAKGNILERFSAQQFPDLHSELNLSSLELGDSALYFCASSVEHTDTQYFGPGTRLTVL.

The chain joins TRBV6-5 to TRBJ1-6; D uncertain. The ends were cut back, 0 bases at V and 6 bases at J, with 6 bases in the middle. Looked up from germline, CDR1 is MNHEY and CDR2 is SVGAGI. This CDR3 spans 14 amino acids. The CDR3 region is CASSYSAGNSPLHF. In DNA form, the CDR3 reads TGTGCCAGCAGTTACTCGGCTGGTAATTCACCCCTCCACTTT.

The rearrangement uses TRBV5-1 and TRBJ1-1, with D unclear. CDR1 and CDR2 (germline): SGHRS, YFSETQ. Trimming took off 3 bases at V and 3 bases at J, with 18 bases between the two ends. This CDR3 has 16 residues. The CDR3 loop reads CASSSVGEGTYTEAFF. The CDR3 DNA reads as TGCGCCAGCAGCTCGGTTGGTGAGGGTACCTACACTGAAGCTTTCTTT.

This chain connects TRBV25-1 to TRBJ1-6; 8 bases are shared with TRBD1. This CDR3 contains 16 residues. Trimming took 3 bases from V and 7 from J; bases not matched to a gene: 8. The germline V gene has CDR1 MGHDK and CDR2 SYGVNS. The CDR3 reads CASSDPNRGWNSPLHF. The CDR3 nucleotides read TGTGCCAGCAGTGACCCCAACAGGGGGTGGAATTCACCCCTCCACTTT.

V and J are TRBV4-2 and TRBJ1-2; D is uncertain. The CDR3 contains 16 residues. Per the germline V gene, CDR1 is LGHNA and CDR2 is YNFKEQ. The V end lost 2 bases, the J end lost 3 bases, and 16 bases lay between the germline ends. The chain's CDR3 is CASSQTGSRPHYGYTF. CDR3 coding DNA: TGTGCCAGCAGCCAAACGGGGAGCCGGCCTCACTATGGCTACACCTTC.

The chain links TRBV29-1 to TRBJ1-1, with D uncertain. The CDR3 sequence is 11 residues long. V dropped 3 bases and J dropped 10 bases, with 12 bases sitting between them. Germline CDR1 is SQVTM and CDR2 is ANQGSEA. The CDR3 sequence is CSVEGQLVAFF. DNA for the CDR3: TGCAGCGTTGAGGGCCAGTTAGTAGCTTTCTTT.

The chain employs TRBV5-1 and TRBJ1-4; a possible D gene is TRBD1 (6 bases). V dropped 4 bases and J dropped 4 bases, with 11 bases sitting between them. CDR1 and CDR2 from the germline V gene are SGHRS and YFSETQ. The CDR3 covers 14 residues. Here the CDR3 reads CASSLGQSNEKLFF. The DNA for the CDR3 is TGCGCCAGCAGCCTAGGACAGAGTAATGAAAAACTGTTTTTT.

This sequence joins TRBV30 and TRBJ1-1; D ambiguous. CDR3 length: 11 amino acids. Deletions cut 2 bases from V and 5 bases from J, with 6 bases between. Germline lookup yields CDR1 GTSNPN and CDR2 SVGIG (reference sequence). Here the CDR3 DNA reads TGTGCCTGGAGTCGGGTAACTGAAGCTTTCTTT. It encodes CAWSRVTEAFF. The whole variable domain, remainder taken from reference TRBV30 and TRBJ1-1, is SQTIHQWPATLVQPVGSPLSLECTVEGTSNPNLYWYRQAAGRGLQLLFYSVGIGQISSEVPQNLSASRPQDRQFILSSKKLLLSDSGFYLCAWSRVTEAFFGQGTRLTVV.

In this sample, this clone turned up a few times. The rearrangement uses TRBV9 and TRBJ2-7; D unclear. V was clipped by 0 bases and J by 2 bases, with 9 bases between them. Germline V lookup: CDR1 SGDLS, CDR2 YYNGEE. There are 14 residues in the CDR3. As DNA, the CDR3 is TGTGCCAGCAGCGTAGAGCCGAGGACCTACGAGCAGTACTTC. Encoded protein: CASSVEPRTYEQYF.

This sequence joins TRBV10-3 and TRBJ2-7; weak D call: TRBD2 (6 bases). Per germline, CDR1 ENHRY and CDR2 SYGVKD. The V gene lost 5 bases and the J gene lost 3 bases, with 8 bases spanning the gap. This CDR3 has 12 residues. CDR3 amino acids: CAISREDYEQYF. The CDR3, as DNA: TGTGCCATCAGTAGGGAGGACTACGAGCAGTACTTC.

The chain uses TRBV6-5 and TRBJ2-1; possibly TRBD2 for D (5 bases). Germline V gene data show CDR1 as MNHEY and CDR2 as SVGAGI. The CDR3 has 12 residues. V was clipped by 4 bases and J by 9 bases, with 10 bases between them. CDR3 amino acids: CASSSNRGEQFF. The CDR3 DNA reads as TGTGCCAGCAGTTCCAACCGGGGTGAGCAGTTCTTC.

The chain is built from TRBV7-2 and TRBJ1-5, with D hard to call. Trimming shortened V by 1 base and J by 0 bases, and 7 bases separated the two germline ends. There are 15 residues in the CDR3. CDR1 and CDR2 (germline): SGHTA, FQGNSA. This CDR3 reads CASSLDGHSNQPQHF. As DNA, the CDR3 is TGTGCCAGCAGCTTAGACGGTCATAGCAATCAGCCCCAGCATTTT.

The V gene is TRBV30, the J gene TRBJ1-1, with 9 bases identical to TRBD1. This CDR3 has 14 amino acids. CDR1 and CDR2 (germline): GTSNPN, SVGIG (reference sequence). The ends lost 4 bases at V and 5 bases at J; junction bases unmatched: 8. This CDR3 is CAWILRDRVTEAFF. The DNA for the CDR3 is TGTGCCTGGATTCTTCGGGACAGGGTTACTGAAGCTTTCTTT.

The chain couples TRBV2 to TRBJ1-3; D unresolved. CDR3 length: 12 residues. V was clipped by 6 bases and J by 4 bases, with 7 bases between them. Per the germline V gene, CDR1 is SNHLY and CDR2 is FYNNEI. This CDR3 is CASRQTGNTIYF. The DNA for the CDR3 is TGTGCCAGCAGACAAACGGGAAACACCATATATTTT.

The chain recombines TRBV9 with TRBJ1-1; 10 bases fit TRBD1. From germline, CDR1 is SGDLS and CDR2 YYNGEE. The length of the CDR3 is 13 residues. The V and J ends lost 4 bases and 7 bases, in that order; junction bases with no gene match: 4. The CDR3 is CASSTRTGGEAFF. The CDR3 bases are TGTGCCAGCAGCACCCGGACAGGGGGTGAAGCTTTCTTT. Together with reference TRBV9 and TRBJ1-1, the CDR3 gives the full variable domain: DSGVTQTPKHLITATGQRVTLRCSPRSGDLSVYWYQQSLDQGLQFLIQYYNGEERAKGNILERFSAQQFPDLHSELNLSSLELGDSALYFCASSTRTGGEAFFGQGTRLTVV.

This chain uses TRBV2 with TRBJ2-7; TRBD1 agrees at 8 bases. Trimming cost V 7 bases and J 3 bases; bases outside gene matches: 11. Germline assignment: CDR1 SNHLY and CDR2 FYNNEI. This CDR3 comprises 15 residues. The CDR3 DNA follows: TGTGCCAGCACCGTACCGGGACAGGCGAGCTACGAGCAGTACTTC. Its translation is CASTVPGQASYEQYF.

CDR3 sequence: CATSSRTISTGELFF. CDR3 bases: TGTGCCACCAGCAGCCGGACAATCAGCACCGGGGAGCTGTTTTTT. J is TRBJ2-2 and V is TRBV15; D is possibly TRBD1 (5 bases). V lost 3 bases to trimming and J lost 4 bases, with 12 bases between them. CDR3 length: 15 amino acids. Germline CDR1 is LNHNV and CDR2 is YYDKDF (reference sequence). Full variable domain (missing parts from reference TRBV15 and TRBJ2-2): DAMVIQNPRYQVTQFGKPVTLSCSQTLNHNVMYWYQQKSSQAPKLLFHYYDKDFNNEADTPDNFQSRRPNTSFCFLDIRSPGLGDTAMYLCATSSRTISTGELFFGEGSRLTVL.

V gene TRBV2 combines with J gene TRBJ2-2; TRBD2 aligns across 7 bases. The germline gives CDR1 SNHLY, CDR2 FYNNEI. V shed 6 bases, J shed 0 bases, and the junction held 4 bases outside the gene matches. This CDR3 region has 15 residues. CDR3 protein: CASSWDYSNTGELFF. CDR3 DNA sequence: TGTGCCAGCAGCTGGGACTACTCGAACACCGGGGAGCTGTTTTTT.

This clone was found a few times. The chain links TRBV4-2 to TRBJ2-5; D uncertain. The CDR3 runs to 14 residues. V gave up 5 bases and J gave up 5 bases, with 15 bases separating them. Germline loops: CDR1 LGHNA, CDR2 YNFKEQ. The CDR3 sequence is CASSANQERETQYF. The DNA of the CDR3 is TGTGCCAGCAGCGCTAATCAGGAAAGGGAGACCCAGTACTTC.

The V call is TRBV9, the J call TRBJ1-3; 7 bases match TRBD1. The V gene end was trimmed by 2 bases and the J gene end by 1 base; junction bases not matched to a gene: 9. Per germline, CDR1 SGDLS and CDR2 YYNGEE. This CDR3 has 17 residues. The CDR3 is CASSVQVGTVSGNTIYF. The CDR3 DNA sequence: TGTGCCAGCAGCGTTCAAGTGGGGACAGTTTCTGGAAACACCATATATTTT.